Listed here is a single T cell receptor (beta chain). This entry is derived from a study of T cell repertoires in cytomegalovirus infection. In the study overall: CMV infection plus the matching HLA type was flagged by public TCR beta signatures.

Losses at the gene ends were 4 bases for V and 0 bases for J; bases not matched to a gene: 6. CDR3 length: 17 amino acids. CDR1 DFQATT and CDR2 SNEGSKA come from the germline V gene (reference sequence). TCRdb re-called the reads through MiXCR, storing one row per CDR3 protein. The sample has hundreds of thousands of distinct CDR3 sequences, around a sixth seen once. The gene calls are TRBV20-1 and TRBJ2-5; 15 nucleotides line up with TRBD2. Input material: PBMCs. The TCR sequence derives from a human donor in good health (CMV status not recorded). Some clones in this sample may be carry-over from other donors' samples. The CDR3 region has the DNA TGCAGTGCTAACCCCTGGACTAGCGGGGGGGACCAAGAGACCCAGTACTTC. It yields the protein CSANPWTSGGDQETQYF.